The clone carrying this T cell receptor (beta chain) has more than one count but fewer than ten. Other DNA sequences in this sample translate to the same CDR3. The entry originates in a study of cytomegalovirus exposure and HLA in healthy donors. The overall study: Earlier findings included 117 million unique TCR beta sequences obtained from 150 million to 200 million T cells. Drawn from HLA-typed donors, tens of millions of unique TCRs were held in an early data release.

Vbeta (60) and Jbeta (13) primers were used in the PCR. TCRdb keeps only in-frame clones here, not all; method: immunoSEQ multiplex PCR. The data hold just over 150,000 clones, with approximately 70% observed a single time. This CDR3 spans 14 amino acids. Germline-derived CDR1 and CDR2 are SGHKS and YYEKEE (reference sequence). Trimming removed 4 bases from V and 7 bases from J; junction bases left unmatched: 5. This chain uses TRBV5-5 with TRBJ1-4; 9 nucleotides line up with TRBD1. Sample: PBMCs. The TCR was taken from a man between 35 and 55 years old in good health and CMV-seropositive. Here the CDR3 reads CASSLDRGGEKLFF. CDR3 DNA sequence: TGTGCCAGCAGCCTGGACAGGGGAGGTGAAAAACTGTTTTTT.